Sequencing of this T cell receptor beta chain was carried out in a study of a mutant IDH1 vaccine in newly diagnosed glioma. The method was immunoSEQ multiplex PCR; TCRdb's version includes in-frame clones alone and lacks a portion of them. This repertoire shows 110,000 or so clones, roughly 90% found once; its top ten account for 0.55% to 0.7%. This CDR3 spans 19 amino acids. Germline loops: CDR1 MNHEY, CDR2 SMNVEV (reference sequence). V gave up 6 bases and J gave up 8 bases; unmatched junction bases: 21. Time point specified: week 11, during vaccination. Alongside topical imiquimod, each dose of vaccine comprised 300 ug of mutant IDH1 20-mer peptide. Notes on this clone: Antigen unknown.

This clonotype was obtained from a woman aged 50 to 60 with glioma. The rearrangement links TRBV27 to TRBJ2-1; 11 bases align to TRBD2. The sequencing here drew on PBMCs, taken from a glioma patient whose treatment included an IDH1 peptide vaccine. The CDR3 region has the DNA TGTGCCAGCAGCAGCCGCCTCAGAGGACTAGCGGGCCTCAGGGATGAGCAGTTCTTC. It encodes CASSSRLRGLAGLRDEQFF.